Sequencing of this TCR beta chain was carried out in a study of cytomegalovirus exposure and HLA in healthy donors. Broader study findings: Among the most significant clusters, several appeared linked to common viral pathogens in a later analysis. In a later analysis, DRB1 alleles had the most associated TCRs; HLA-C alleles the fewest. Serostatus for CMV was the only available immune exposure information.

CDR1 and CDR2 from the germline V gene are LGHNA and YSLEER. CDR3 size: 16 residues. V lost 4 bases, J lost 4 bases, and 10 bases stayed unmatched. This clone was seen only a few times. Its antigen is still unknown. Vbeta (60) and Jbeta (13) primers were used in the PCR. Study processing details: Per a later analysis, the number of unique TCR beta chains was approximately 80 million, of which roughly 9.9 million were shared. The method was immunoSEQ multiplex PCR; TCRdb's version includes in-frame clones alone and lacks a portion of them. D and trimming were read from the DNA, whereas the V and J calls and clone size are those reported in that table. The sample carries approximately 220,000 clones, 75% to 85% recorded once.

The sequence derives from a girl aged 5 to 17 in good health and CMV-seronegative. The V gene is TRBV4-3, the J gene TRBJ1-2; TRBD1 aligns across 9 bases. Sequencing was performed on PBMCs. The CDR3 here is CASSPAPGQGIYGYTF. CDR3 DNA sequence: TGCGCCAGCAGCCCTGCCCCGGGACAGGGAATCTATGGCTACACCTTC.